This T cell receptor beta chain was retrieved from a study of technical replicates of blood from a few donors. Trimming took off 4 bases at V and 0 bases at J, with 9 bases between the two ends. The CDR3 length is 14 residues. Looked up from germline, CDR1 is SGHDN and CDR2 is FVKESK. Some clones are missing from TCRdb's copy, which holds only in-frame ones; the method was immunoSEQ multiplex PCR. Of almost 90,000 clones in the sample, 85% to 95% were seen once. In this sample, this clone turned up a few times. Material for sequencing was T cells isolated from PBMCs. The TCR was taken from a human donor in good health. The chain links TRBV14 to TRBJ1-1; a possible D gene is TRBD1 (6 bases). The CDR3 spells CASSLRGMNTEAFF. CDR3 DNA: TGTGCCAGCAGCCTTAGGGGGATGAACACTGAAGCTTTCTTT.